Here is one TCR beta chain with its context. Its antigen remains unknown. 13 Jbeta primers and 60 Vbeta primers were used for the PCR. Some clones are missing from TCRdb's copy, which holds only in-frame ones; the method was immunoSEQ multiplex PCR. This repertoire includes over 150,000 clones. This record comes from a study of cytomegalovirus exposure and HLA in healthy donors. Germline V gives CDR1 SGHTA, CDR2 FQGNSA. V was trimmed by 5 bases and J by 1 base, leaving 12 bases between them. The CDR3 runs 15 residues. The donors comprised healthy bone marrow donors. Study outcomes and limitations: A later analysis linked around 15,000 TCR beta sequences to HLA alleles at 0.05 false discovery rate.

The TCR was taken from a boy aged 5-17 years in good health and CMV-seronegative. Sequencing input: PBMCs. V is TRBV7-2 and J is TRBJ1-3; a weak D match, TRBD1 (6 bases). The CDR3 loop is CASSPRGPSGNTIYF. In nucleotides, the CDR3 is TGTGCCAGCAGCCCCAGGGGACCTTCTGGAAACACCATATATTTT. The variable domain in full, completed from reference TRBV7-2 and TRBJ1-3, reads GAGVSQSPSNKVTEKGKDVELRCDPISGHTALYWYRQSLGQGLEFLIYFQGNSAPDKSGLPSDRFSAERTGGSVSTLTIQRTQQEDSAVYLCASSPRGPSGNTIYFGEGSWLTVV.